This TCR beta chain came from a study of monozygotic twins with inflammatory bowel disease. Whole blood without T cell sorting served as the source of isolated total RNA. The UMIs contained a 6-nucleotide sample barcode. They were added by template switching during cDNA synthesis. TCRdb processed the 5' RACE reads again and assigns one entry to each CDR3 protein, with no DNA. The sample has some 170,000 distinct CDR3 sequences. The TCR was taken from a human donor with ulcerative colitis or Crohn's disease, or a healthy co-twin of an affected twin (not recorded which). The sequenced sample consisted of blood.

The chain's CDR3 is CASGGTGNEKLFF. This chain links TRBV5-1 with TRBJ1-4; TCRdb gives TRBD1 as the D gene, but with no DNA this cannot be confirmed. The CDR3 covers 13 residues. Germline lookup yields CDR1 SGHRS and CDR2 YFSETQ.